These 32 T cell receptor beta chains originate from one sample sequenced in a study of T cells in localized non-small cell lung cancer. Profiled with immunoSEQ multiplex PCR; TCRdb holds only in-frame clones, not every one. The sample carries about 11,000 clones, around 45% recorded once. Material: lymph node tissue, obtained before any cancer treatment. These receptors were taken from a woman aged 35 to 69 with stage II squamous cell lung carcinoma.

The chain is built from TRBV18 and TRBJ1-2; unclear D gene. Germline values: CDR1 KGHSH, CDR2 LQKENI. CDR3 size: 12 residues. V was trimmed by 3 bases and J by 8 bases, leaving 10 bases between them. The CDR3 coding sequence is TGTGCCAGCTCACCGGCGGGAGGGGGCTACACCTTC. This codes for CASSPAGGGYTF.

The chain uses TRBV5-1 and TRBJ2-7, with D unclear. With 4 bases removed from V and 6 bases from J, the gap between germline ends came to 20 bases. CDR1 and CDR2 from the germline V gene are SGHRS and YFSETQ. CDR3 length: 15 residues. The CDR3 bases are TGCGCCAGCAGCCCCTTCTCGGGCTCAAACAGCGAGCAGTACTTC. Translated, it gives CASSPFSGSNSEQYF.

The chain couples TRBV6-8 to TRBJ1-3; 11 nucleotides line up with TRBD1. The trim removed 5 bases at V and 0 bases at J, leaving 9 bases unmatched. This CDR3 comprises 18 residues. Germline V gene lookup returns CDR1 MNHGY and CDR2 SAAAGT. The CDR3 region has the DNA TGTGCCAGCAGTCTCCGGACCGGGACAGGGGGCTCTGGAAACACCATATATTTT. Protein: CASSLRTGTGGSGNTIYF.

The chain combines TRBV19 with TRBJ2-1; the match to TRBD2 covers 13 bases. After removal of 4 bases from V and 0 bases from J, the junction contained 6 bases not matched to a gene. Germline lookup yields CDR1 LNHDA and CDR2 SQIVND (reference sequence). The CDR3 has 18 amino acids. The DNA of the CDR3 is TGTGCCAGTAGTAGTCCCCGGACTAGCGGGGGCTCCTACAATGAGCAGTTCTTC. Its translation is CASSSPRTSGGSYNEQFF.

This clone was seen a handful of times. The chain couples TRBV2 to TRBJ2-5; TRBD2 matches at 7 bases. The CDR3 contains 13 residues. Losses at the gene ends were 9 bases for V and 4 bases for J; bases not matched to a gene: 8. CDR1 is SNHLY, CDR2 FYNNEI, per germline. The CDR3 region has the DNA TGTGCCAGTGGGGCTAGCGGAACAGAGACCCAGTACTTC. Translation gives CASGASGTETQYF.

CDR3 residues: CASSVTGYSYEQYF. The CDR3 region has the DNA TGTGCCAGCAGCGTAACGGGATACTCCTACGAGCAGTACTTC. The chain uses TRBV9 and TRBJ2-7; possible D gene TRBD2, 5 bases. Germline CDR1 and CDR2: SGDLS and YYNGEE. The length of the CDR3 is 14 residues. Trimming stripped 1 base from V and 0 bases from J, with 8 bases between.

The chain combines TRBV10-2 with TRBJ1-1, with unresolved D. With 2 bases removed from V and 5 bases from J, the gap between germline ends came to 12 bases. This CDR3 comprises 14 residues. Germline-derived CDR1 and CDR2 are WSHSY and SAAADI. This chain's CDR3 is CASSERAGWTEAFF. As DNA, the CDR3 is TGCGCCAGCAGTGAGCGGGCGGGTTGGACTGAAGCTTTCTTT.

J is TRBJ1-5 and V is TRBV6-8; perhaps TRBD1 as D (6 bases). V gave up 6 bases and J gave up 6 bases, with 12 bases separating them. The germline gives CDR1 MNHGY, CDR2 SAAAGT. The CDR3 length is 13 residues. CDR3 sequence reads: CASRLRGSQPQHF. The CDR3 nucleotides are TGTGCCAGCAGGTTAAGGGGGAGTCAGCCCCAGCATTTT.

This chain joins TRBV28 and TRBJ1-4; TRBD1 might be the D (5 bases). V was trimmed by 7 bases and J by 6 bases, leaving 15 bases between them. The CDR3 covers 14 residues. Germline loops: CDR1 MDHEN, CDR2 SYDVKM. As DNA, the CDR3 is TGTGCCAGCACCCCTCCGGGGGGGTATGAAAAACTGTTTTTT. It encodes CASTPPGGYEKLFF.

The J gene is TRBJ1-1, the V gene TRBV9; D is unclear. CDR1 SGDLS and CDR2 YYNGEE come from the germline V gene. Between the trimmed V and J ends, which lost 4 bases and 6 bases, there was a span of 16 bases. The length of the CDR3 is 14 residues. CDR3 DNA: TGTGCCAGCAGCCCTAGTGACCGGGAACCTGAAGCTTTCTTT. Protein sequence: CASSPSDREPEAFF.

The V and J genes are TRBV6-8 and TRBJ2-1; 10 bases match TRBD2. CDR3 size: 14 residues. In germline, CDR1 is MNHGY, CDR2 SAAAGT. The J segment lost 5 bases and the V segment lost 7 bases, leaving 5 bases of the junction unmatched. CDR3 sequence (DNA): TGTGCCAGCACTAAGGGACTAGCGAACAATGAGCAGTTCTTC. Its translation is CASTKGLANNEQFF.

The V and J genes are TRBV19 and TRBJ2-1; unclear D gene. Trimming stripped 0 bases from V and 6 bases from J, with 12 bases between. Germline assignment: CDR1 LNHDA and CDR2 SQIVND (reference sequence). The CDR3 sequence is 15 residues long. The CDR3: CASSIDRLHRNEQFF. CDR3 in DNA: TGTGCCAGTAGTATAGATCGCCTTCACCGCAATGAGCAGTTCTTC.

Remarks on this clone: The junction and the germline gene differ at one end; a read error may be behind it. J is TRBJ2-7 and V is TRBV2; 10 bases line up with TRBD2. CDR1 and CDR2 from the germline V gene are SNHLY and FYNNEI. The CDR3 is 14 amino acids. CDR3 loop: CASSLAGGTYEQYF. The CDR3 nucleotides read TGTGCCAGCAGTTTAGCGGGGGGAACCTACGAGCAGTACTTT.

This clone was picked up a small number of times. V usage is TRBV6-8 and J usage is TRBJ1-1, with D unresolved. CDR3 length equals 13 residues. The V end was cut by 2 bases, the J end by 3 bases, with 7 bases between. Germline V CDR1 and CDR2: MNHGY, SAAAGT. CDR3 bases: TGTGCCAGCAGTTACATTTTCGACACTGAAGCTTTCTTT. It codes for CASSYIFDTEAFF.

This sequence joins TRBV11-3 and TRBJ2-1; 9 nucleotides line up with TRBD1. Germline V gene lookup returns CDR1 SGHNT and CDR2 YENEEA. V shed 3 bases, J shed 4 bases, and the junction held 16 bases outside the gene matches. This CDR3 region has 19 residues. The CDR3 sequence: CASSFYSGQGYLFYNEQFF. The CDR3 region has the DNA TGTGCCAGCAGCTTCTACTCGGGACAGGGTTACCTATTTTACAATGAGCAGTTCTTC.

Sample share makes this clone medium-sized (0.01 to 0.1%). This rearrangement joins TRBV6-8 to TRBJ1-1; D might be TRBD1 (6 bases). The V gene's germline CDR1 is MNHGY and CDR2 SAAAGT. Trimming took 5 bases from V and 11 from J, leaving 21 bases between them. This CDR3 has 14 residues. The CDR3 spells CASSGDARGVEAFF. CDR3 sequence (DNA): TGTGCCAGCAGTGGAGACGCCAGGGGTGTTGAGGCTTTCTTT.

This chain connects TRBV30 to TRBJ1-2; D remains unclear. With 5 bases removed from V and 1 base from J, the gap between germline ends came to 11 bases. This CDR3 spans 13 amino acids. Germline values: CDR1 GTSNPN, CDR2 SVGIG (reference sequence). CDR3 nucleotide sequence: TGTGCCTGGGGGATAGCCAATAACTATGGCTACACCTTC. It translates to CAWGIANNYGYTF. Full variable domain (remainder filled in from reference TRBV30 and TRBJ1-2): SQTIHQWPATLVQPVGSPLSLECTVEGTSNPNLYWYRQAAGRGLQLLFYSVGIGQISSEVPQNLSASRPQDRQFILSSKKLLLSDSGFYLCAWGIANNYGYTFGSGTRLTVV.

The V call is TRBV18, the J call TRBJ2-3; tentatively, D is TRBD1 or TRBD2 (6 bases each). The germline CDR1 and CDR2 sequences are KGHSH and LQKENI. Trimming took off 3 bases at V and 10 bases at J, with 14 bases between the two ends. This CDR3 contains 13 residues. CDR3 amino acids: CASSPERGVAQYF. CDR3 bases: TGTGCCAGCTCACCCGAGAGGGGGGTCGCGCAGTATTTT.

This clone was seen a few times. The CDR3 DNA is TGTGCCACTCATCAGGGGGAGGGGGTTTTCACTGAAGCTTTCTTT. It specifies CATHQGEGVFTEAFF. This chain uses TRBV10-3 with TRBJ1-1; the match to TRBD1 covers 7 bases. Germline values: CDR1 ENHRY, CDR2 SYGVKD. This CDR3 has 15 residues. V shed 10 bases and J 4 bases; nucleotides not matched to a gene: 15.

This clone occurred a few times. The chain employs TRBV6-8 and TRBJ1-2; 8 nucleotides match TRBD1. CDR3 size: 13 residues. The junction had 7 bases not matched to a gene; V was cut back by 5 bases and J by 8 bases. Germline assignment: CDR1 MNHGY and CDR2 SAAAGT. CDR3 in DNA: TGTGCCAGCAGTCGACAACAGGGGGGAGGCTACACCTTC. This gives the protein CASSRQQGGGYTF.

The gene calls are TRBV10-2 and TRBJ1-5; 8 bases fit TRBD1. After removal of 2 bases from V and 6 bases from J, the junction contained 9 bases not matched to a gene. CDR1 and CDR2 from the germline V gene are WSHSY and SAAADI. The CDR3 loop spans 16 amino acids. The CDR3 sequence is CASSEVDRGGGQPQHF. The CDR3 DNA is TGCGCCAGCAGTGAGGTCGACAGGGGTGGGGGTCAGCCCCAGCATTTT.

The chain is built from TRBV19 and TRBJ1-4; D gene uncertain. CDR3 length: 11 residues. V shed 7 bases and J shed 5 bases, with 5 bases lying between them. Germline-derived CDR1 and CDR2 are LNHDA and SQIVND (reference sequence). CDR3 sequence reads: CASTSNEKLFF. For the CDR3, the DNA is TGTGCCAGTACTAGCAATGAAAAACTGTTTTTT.

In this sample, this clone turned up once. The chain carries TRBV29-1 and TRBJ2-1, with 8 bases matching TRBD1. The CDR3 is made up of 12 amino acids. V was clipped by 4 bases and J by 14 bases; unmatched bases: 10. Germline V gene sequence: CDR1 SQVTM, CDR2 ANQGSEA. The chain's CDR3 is CSVGSSDREKFF. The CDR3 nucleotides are TGCAGCGTTGGGTCTTCGGACAGGGAAAAGTTCTTC.

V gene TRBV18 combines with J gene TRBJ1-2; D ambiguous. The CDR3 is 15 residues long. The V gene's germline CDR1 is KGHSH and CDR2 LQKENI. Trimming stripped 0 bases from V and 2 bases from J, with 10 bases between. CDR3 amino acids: CASSPPGAPNYGYTF. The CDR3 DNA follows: TGTGCCAGCTCACCACCGGGAGCACCAAACTATGGCTACACCTTC.

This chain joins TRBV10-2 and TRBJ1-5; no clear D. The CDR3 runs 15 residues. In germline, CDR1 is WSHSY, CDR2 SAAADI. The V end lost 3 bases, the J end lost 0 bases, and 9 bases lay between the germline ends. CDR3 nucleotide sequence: TGCGCCAGCAGTGAATGGGTTTATAGCAATCAGCCCCAGCATTTT. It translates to CASSEWVYSNQPQHF.

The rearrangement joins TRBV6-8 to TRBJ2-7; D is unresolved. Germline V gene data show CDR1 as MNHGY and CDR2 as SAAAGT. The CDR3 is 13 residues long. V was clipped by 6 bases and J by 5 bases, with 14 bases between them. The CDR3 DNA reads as TGTGCCAGCAGCCTCAGGAGTACCCACGAGCAGTACTTC. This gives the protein CASSLRSTHEQYF.

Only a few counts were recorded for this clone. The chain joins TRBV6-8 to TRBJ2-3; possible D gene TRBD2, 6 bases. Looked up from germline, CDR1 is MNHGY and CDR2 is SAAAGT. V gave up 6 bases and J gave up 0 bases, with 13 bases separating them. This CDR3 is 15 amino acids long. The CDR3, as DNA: TGTGCCAGCAGCCCCCACGGGACTAGCACAGATACGCAGTATTTT. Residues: CASSPHGTSTDTQYF.

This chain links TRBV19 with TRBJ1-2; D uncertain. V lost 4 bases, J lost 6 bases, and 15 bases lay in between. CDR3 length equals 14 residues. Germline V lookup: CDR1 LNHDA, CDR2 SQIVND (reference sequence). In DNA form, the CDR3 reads TGTGCCAGTAGTACTTCGACAAGGGCTGATGGCTACACCTTC. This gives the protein CASSTSTRADGYTF.

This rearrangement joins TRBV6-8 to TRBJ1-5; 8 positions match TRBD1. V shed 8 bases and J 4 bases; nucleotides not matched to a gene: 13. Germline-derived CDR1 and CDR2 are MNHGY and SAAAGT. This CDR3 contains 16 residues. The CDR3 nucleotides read TGTGCCAGCGCTAACAACCCCCGGACAGGGAATCAGCCCCAGCATTTT. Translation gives CASANNPRTGNQPQHF.

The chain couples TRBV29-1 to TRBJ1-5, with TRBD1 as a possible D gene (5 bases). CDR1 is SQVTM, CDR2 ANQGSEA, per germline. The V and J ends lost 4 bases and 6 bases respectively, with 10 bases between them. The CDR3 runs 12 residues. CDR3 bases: TGCAGCGTTGGAGGGGAGGGTCAGCCCCAGCATTTT. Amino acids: CSVGGEGQPQHF.

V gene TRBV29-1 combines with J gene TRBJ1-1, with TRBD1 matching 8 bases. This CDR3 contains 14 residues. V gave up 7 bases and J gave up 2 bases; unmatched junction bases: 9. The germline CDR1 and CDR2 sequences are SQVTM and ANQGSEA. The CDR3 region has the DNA TGCAGCGGATCAGGGGGCGAGAGAAACACTGAAGCTTTCTTT. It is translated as CSGSGGERNTEAFF.

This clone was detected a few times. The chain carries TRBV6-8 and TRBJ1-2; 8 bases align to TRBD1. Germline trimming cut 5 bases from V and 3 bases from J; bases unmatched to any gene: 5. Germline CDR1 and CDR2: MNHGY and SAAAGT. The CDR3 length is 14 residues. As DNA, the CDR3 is TGTGCCAGCAGTCCACAGGGGGGTTACTATGGCTACACCTTC. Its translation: CASSPQGGYYGYTF.